The 28 T cell receptor beta chains in this list originate from one sample, sequenced in a study of cytomegalovirus exposure and HLA in healthy donors (TCRdb year 2017). The library was produced with the immunoSEQ multiplex PCR assay. A mixture of 60 forward primers for TCR Vbeta segments and 13 reverse primers for TCR Jbeta segments was used in the multiplex PCR. Imported from immuneACCESS, the table was reduced by TCRdb to in-frame sequences with V and J called. These copies leave out some clones; in studies compared against another copy, an unresolved V gene accounts for under half, and the cause of the remainder is not known. The sample records about 180,000 clones, roughly 80% of which are singletons. Approximately 4.4% of the sample is held by the ten biggest clonotypes. The sequenced material came from PBMCs. Every receptor here comes from a woman under 30 in good health and CMV-seropositive.

Concerning this clone: A read error may produce the germline difference seen at one junction end. The rearrangement links TRBV5-4 to TRBJ2-6; D may be TRBD2 (6 bases). Germline assignment: CDR1 SGHNT and CDR2 YYREEE (reference sequence). The CDR3 has 17 residues. For the CDR3, the DNA is TGTGCCACCCAGAGCCAAATGCGGGGCTCTGGGGCCAACGGCCTGACTTTC. Amino acid sequence: CATQSQMRGSGANGLTF. The full variable domain, rest sourced from reference TRBV5-4 and TRBJ2-6, is ETGVTQSPTHLIKTRGQQVTLRCSSQSGHNTVSWYQQALGQGPQFIFQYYREEENGRGNFPPRFSGLQFPNYSSELNVNALELDDSALYLCATQSQMRGSGANGLTFGAGSRLTVL.

The V gene is TRBV7-9, the J gene TRBJ2-3; 7 bases line up with TRBD2. This CDR3 comprises 14 residues. The trim removed 4 bases at V and 5 bases at J, leaving 6 bases unmatched. The germline gives CDR1 SEHNR, CDR2 FQNEAQ (reference sequence). The CDR3 DNA reads as TGTGCCAGCAGCTCGGGGTCGGGGGGAGATACGCAGTATTTT. Translating gives CASSSGSGGDTQYF.

The genes are TRBV29-1 and TRBJ2-5; weak D call: TRBD1 (6 bases). This CDR3 is built from 12 residues. V gave up 8 bases and J gave up 4 bases, with 14 bases separating them. CDR1 and CDR2 from the germline V gene are SQVTM and ANQGSEA. In nucleotides, the CDR3 is TGCAGCATAACAGGGTCCGGAGAGACCCAGTACTTC. Translated: CSITGSGETQYF.

The chain is built from TRBV20-1 and TRBJ1-3; D unresolved. The V gene's germline CDR1 is DFQATT and CDR2 SNEGSKA (reference sequence). This CDR3 comprises 11 residues. V dropped 8 bases and J dropped 7 bases, with 12 bases sitting between them. The CDR3 loop reads CSTSYGNTIYF. In DNA form, the CDR3 reads TGCAGTACTTCCTACGGGAACACCATATATTTT.

This clone was picked up a small number of times. This chain connects TRBV30 to TRBJ2-5, with TRBD2 matching over 9 bases. The CDR3 contains 15 residues. J was trimmed by 1 base and V by 3 bases; bases with no gene match: 6. Germline V lookup: CDR1 GTSNPN, CDR2 SVGIG (reference sequence). The CDR3 nucleotides read TGTGCCTGGAGGCAAAGCGGGGGGCTCCAAGAGACCCAGTACTTC. This codes for CAWRQSGGLQETQYF. Drawing the rest from reference TRBV30 and TRBJ2-5, the complete variable domain is SQTIHQWPATLVQPVGSPLSLECTVEGTSNPNLYWYRQAAGRGLQLLFYSVGIGQISSEVPQNLSASRPQDRQFILSSKKLLLSDSGFYLCAWRQSGGLQETQYFGPGTRLLVL.

The CDR3 sequence is CASSFTSGSRYTGELFF. CDR3 DNA: TGTGCCAGCAGTTTTACTAGCGGAAGTCGGTACACCGGGGAGCTGTTTTTT. The chain recombines TRBV28 with TRBJ2-2; TRBD2 matches at 8 bases. This CDR3 has 17 residues. Germline V CDR1 and CDR2: MDHEN, SYDVKM. The V segment lost 3 bases and the J segment 3 bases; nucleotides outside the gene matches: 9. Combining the CDR3 with reference TRBV28 and TRBJ2-2 gives the whole variable domain DVKVTQSSRYLVKRTGEKVFLECVQDMDHENMFWYRQDPGLGLRLIYFSYDVKMKEKGDIPEGYSVSREKKERFSLILESASTNQTSMYLCASSFTSGSRYTGELFFGEGSRLTVL.

The CDR3 nucleotides are TGTGCCAGCAGCGTAATGGGGCAGGACGAGCAGTACTTC. Encoded protein: CASSVMGQDEQYF. The chain joins TRBV9 to TRBJ2-7; the D gene is possibly TRBD1 (5 bases). Deletions cut 1 base from V and 5 bases from J, with 10 bases between. This CDR3 comprises 13 residues. Germline CDR1 SGDLS, CDR2 YYNGEE.

The CDR3 region has the DNA TGTGCCAGCAGCGTTGGGACAGGGGGCTGGTACGAGCAGTACTTC. It is translated as CASSVGTGGWYEQYF. The chain combines TRBV7-6 with TRBJ2-7; 12 positions match TRBD1. The CDR3 loop spans 15 amino acids. Germline CDR1 and CDR2: SGHVS and FNYEAQ. V was pared by 5 bases and J by 4 bases, with 6 bases of the junction left unmatched.

This chain links TRBV7-2 with TRBJ2-7; 11 bases line up with TRBD2. The CDR3 loop spans 16 amino acids. Germline values: CDR1 SGHTA, CDR2 FQGNSA. Losses at the gene ends were 3 bases for V and 4 bases for J; bases not matched to a gene: 8. The CDR3, as DNA: TGTGCCAGCAGCTTTGGCGATAGCGGGGGGGCGTACGAGCAGTACTTC. Its protein product is CASSFGDSGGAYEQYF.

The chain employs TRBV11-2 and TRBJ2-1, with D possibly being TRBD2 (7 bases). V dropped 5 bases and J dropped 5 bases, with 19 bases sitting between them. This CDR3 has 16 amino acids. The germline CDR1 and CDR2 sequences are SGHAT and FQNNGV. The CDR3 nucleotides read TGTGCCAGCAGCAGCATAAGGGGGGGCGGCCACAATGAGCAGTTCTTC. As protein: CASSSIRGGGHNEQFF.

The chain recombines TRBV5-4 with TRBJ2-3; perhaps TRBD2 as D (5 bases). The germline CDR1 and CDR2 sequences are SGHNT and YYREEE (reference sequence). The germline V and J ends were trimmed by 4 bases and 4 bases, with 22 bases remaining between them. The CDR3 sequence is 17 residues long. The DNA of the CDR3 is TGTGCCAGCAGCGGACTGTCGCTTAGGGAAGGTTCAGATACGCAGTATTTT. Amino acids: CASSGLSLREGSDTQYF.

The V call is TRBV11-2, the J call TRBJ2-2; D is possibly TRBD1 (5 bases). CDR1 SGHAT and CDR2 FQNNGV come from the germline V gene. Trimming shortened V by 0 bases and J by 6 bases, and 14 bases separated the two germline ends. The CDR3 is made up of 16 amino acids. The CDR3 DNA follows: TGTGCCAGCAGCTTAGAGAGGTCAGGGTGGGCCGGGGAGCTGTTTTTT. This translates into CASSLERSGWAGELFF.

The chain carries TRBV5-4 and TRBJ1-2; 7 bases agree with TRBD1. CDR3 length equals 15 residues. From germline, CDR1 is SGHNT and CDR2 YYREEE (reference sequence). With 4 bases clipped from V and 8 bases from J, the junction kept 14 bases outside the gene matches. CDR3 DNA sequence: TGTGCCAGCAGCGCGGAATCACAGGGGCCCCCGGGCTACACCTTC. It codes for CASSAESQGPPGYTF.

The genes are TRBV6-1 and TRBJ2-3, with a tentative D call TRBD1 (6 bases). Trimming stripped 8 bases from V and 5 bases from J, with 17 bases between. Germline V gene lookup returns CDR1 MNHNS and CDR2 SASEGT. This CDR3 contains 14 residues. The CDR3 reads CASEGPGVLDTQYF. The CDR3 coding sequence is TGTGCCAGCGAAGGCCCAGGGGTTTTAGATACGCAGTATTTT.

The V gene is TRBV11-2, the J gene TRBJ2-2, with 12 bases matching TRBD2. Trimming cost V 4 bases and J 7 bases; bases outside gene matches: 1. The germline V gene has CDR1 SGHAT and CDR2 FQNNGV. The CDR3 has 14 amino acids. CDR3 in amino acids: CASSSGLAGGELFF. The CDR3 nucleotides read TGTGCCAGCAGCTCGGGACTAGCGGGCGGGGAGCTGTTTTTT.

The V gene is TRBV11-3, the J gene TRBJ1-4; 7 bases fit TRBD1. CDR1 and CDR2 (germline): SGHNT, YENEEA. Germline trimming cut 5 bases from V and 0 bases from J; bases unmatched to any gene: 18. This CDR3 spans 20 amino acids. The CDR3 nucleotides read TGTGCCAGCAGCCCACCCCGGGACAGTGGTGTGCCCCCAACTAATGAAAAACTGTTTTTT. Translation: CASSPPRDSGVPPTNEKLFF.

The chain combines TRBV7-2 with TRBJ1-5; D remains ambiguous. Germline V lookup: CDR1 SGHTA, CDR2 FQGNSA. The CDR3 is made up of 15 amino acids. V lost 3 bases to trimming and J lost 7 bases, with 16 bases between them. The chain's CDR3 is CASSFLGSGEQPQHF. DNA of the CDR3: TGTGCCAGCAGCTTCCTAGGATCCGGGGAACAGCCCCAGCATTTT.

The chain employs TRBV29-1 and TRBJ1-2; possible D gene TRBD1, 6 bases. The CDR3 is made up of 14 amino acids. Germline lookup yields CDR1 SQVTM and CDR2 ANQGSEA. The V and J ends lost 3 bases and 4 bases respectively, with 15 bases between them. CDR3 DNA sequence: TGCAGCGTTGAGCACAGGGATGGGATCTATGGCTACACCTTC. It yields the protein CSVEHRDGIYGYTF.

In the case of this clone: The sample carries other DNA sequences with the same CDR3. The chain joins TRBV19 to TRBJ2-5; maybe TRBD2 (5 bases). Trimming took off 0 bases at V and 5 bases at J, with 7 bases between the two ends. Germline V gene sequence: CDR1 LNHDA, CDR2 SQIVND (reference sequence). The CDR3 length is 13 residues. The DNA for the CDR3 is TGTGCCAGTAGTATAGATGGGGAGGAGACCCAGTACTTC. Its translation is CASSIDGEETQYF.

V and J are TRBV11-2 and TRBJ1-2; possibly TRBD1 for D (5 bases). CDR3 length: 15 residues. The V gene's germline CDR1 is SGHAT and CDR2 FQNNGV. V dropped 7 bases and J dropped 3 bases, with 18 bases sitting between them. CDR3 region: CASNPPGGTYYGYTF. CDR3 sequence (DNA): TGTGCCAGCAACCCCCCCGGGGGGACGTACTATGGCTACACCTTC.

The chain combines TRBV6-4 with TRBJ2-1; 14 bases map to TRBD2. With 2 bases clipped from V and 10 bases from J, the junction kept 7 bases outside the gene matches. Germline assignment: CDR1 MRHNA and CDR2 SNTAGT. The CDR3 runs to 16 residues. DNA for the CDR3: TGTGCCAGCAGTGACACCGGACTAGCGGGGGGCCAAGAGCAGTTCTTC. It codes for CASSDTGLAGGQEQFF.

The genes are TRBV29-1 and TRBJ2-1, with 8 bases matching TRBD2. CDR1 is SQVTM, CDR2 ANQGSEA, per germline. The CDR3 sequence is 16 residues long. Trimming removed 7 bases from V and 7 bases from J; junction bases left unmatched: 18. CDR3 DNA sequence: TGCAGCGCGCGCCCATGGGCGGGGGGTCTTACGAATGAGCAGTTCTTC. It yields the protein CSARPWAGGLTNEQFF.

The chain links TRBV10-1 to TRBJ2-2, with 10 bases lining up with TRBD1. CDR3 length equals 17 residues. Germline CDR1 reads WNHNN; CDR2 reads SYGVQD (reference sequence). Germline trimming cut 5 bases from V and 0 bases from J; bases unmatched to any gene: 6. The CDR3, as DNA: TGCGCCAGCAGTTTGACAGGGGGCTACCCGAACACCGGGGAGCTGTTTTTT. Its translation is CASSLTGGYPNTGELFF.

The chain employs TRBV28 and TRBJ1-5, with 9 bases matching TRBD1. J lost 2 bases, V lost 7 bases, and 6 bases had no gene match. The germline V gene has CDR1 MDHEN and CDR2 SYDVKM. This CDR3 spans 15 amino acids. CDR3 DNA: TGTGCCAGCACCCTCACAGGGGGCGGCAATCAGCCCCAGCATTTT. It codes for CASTLTGGGNQPQHF.

The chain is built from TRBV4-2 and TRBJ1-6, with 9 bases matching TRBD1. V dropped 4 bases and J dropped 9; count of bases not matched to a gene: 4. CDR3 length equals 14 residues. Germline CDR1 reads LGHNA; CDR2 reads YNFKEQ. CDR3 loop: CASSLGTGSSPLHF. CDR3 sequence (DNA): TGTGCCAGCAGCCTTGGGACAGGGAGTTCACCCCTCCACTTT.

This CDR3 reads CASSSGPYNPYGYTF. The CDR3 nucleotides are TGTGCCAGCAGCTCTGGGCCATACAACCCCTATGGCTACACCTTC. The chain joins TRBV5-4 to TRBJ1-2; no clear D gene. V gave up 3 bases and J gave up 4 bases, with 16 bases separating them. The CDR3 consists of 15 residues. Looked up from germline, CDR1 is SGHNT and CDR2 is YYREEE (reference sequence).

The chain carries TRBV2 and TRBJ2-3; possible D gene TRBD2, 6 bases. V was clipped by 8 bases and J by 3 bases, with 15 bases between them. Per germline, CDR1 SNHLY and CDR2 FYNNEI. CDR3 length equals 14 residues. CDR3 region: CASVRASDTDTQYF. The CDR3 DNA sequence: TGTGCCAGCGTTAGGGCTAGCGATACAGATACGCAGTATTTT.

The CDR3 coding sequence is TGCGCCAGCAGCTTGCGGACTAGCGGGGGGGCCTTAGATACGCAGTATTTT. It translates to CASSLRTSGGALDTQYF. This chain joins TRBV5-1 and TRBJ2-3, with 15 bases lining up with TRBD2. Germline-derived CDR1 and CDR2 are SGHRS and YFSETQ. Germline trimming cut 1 base from V and 5 bases from J; bases unmatched to any gene: 5. The length of the CDR3 is 17 residues.